Below are 12 T cell receptor beta chains sequenced from a single sample in a study of identical twins. TCRdb redid the calling of the 5' RACE reads with MiXCR, one entry per CDR3 protein. The sample shows fewer than 250,000 distinct CDR3 sequences, approximately 8% of them seen only once. This same sample was also taken into another study, of yellow fever vaccine responses in identical twins.

The sequenced sample was CD8+ T cells sorted from blood. All receptors derive from a woman aged 18-35 years in good health.

This clonotype was counted at least ten times. J is TRBJ1-5 and V is TRBV5-5, with a tentative D call TRBD1 (5 bases). The CDR3 sequence is 15 residues long. The germline CDR1 and CDR2 sequences are SGHKS and YYEKEE (reference sequence). Trimming left V 0 bases short and J 6 bases short, with 13 bases between. CDR3 bases: TGTGCCAGCAGCTTGGAATATACAGGTAGTCAGCCCCAGCATTTT. This encodes CASSLEYTGSQPQHF.

This chain links TRBV7-8 with TRBJ1-5, with unresolved D. The CDR3 contains 14 residues. The germline V gene encodes CDR1 SGHVS and CDR2 FQNEAQ. V was pared by 7 bases and J by 3 bases, with 13 bases between. Here the CDR3 reads CASTKRETNQPQHF. CDR3 nucleotides: TGTGCCAGCACCAAGAGGGAGACCAATCAGCCCCAGCATTTT.

This clonotype was counted only a few times. The chain combines TRBV28 with TRBJ2-7; 12 nucleotides align to TRBD2. CDR3 length: 13 amino acids. Trimming removed 8 bases from V and 2 bases from J; junction bases left unmatched: 1. The V gene's germline CDR1 is MDHEN and CDR2 SYDVKM. This CDR3 reads CASRLAGAYEQYV. In DNA form, the CDR3 reads TGTGCCAGCCGACTAGCGGGGGCCTACGAGCAGTACGTC.

The sample holds many counts of this clonotype. The chain combines TRBV4-2 with TRBJ1-4, with a possible D match to TRBD1 (5 bases). The CDR3 is 15 residues long. V dropped 3 bases and J dropped 6 bases, with 14 bases sitting between them. From germline, CDR1 is LGHNA and CDR2 YNFKEQ. Here the CDR3 DNA reads TGTGCCAGCAGCCAGGCAGGGAACTTGGATGAAAAACTGTTTTTT. Its translation: CASSQAGNLDEKLFF.

This clonotype was detected only a few times. This sequence joins TRBV2 and TRBJ2-1; D is undetermined. The CDR3 contains 12 residues. The ends were cut back, 8 bases at V and 6 bases at J, with 11 bases in the middle. Per germline, CDR1 SNHLY and CDR2 FYNNEI. The CDR3 nucleotides are TGTGCCAGCTCCCAATTTACCAATGAGCAGTTCTTC. Residues: CASSQFTNEQFF. Using reference TRBV2 and TRBJ2-1 for the parts outside the CDR3, the full variable domain is EPEVTQTPSHQVTQMGQEVILRCVPISNHLYFYWYRQILGQKVEFLVSFYNNEISEKSEIFDDQFSVERPDGSNFTLKIRSTKLEDSAMYFCASSQFTNEQFFGPGTRLTVL.

This clonotype was counted at least ten times. This chain joins TRBV7-8 and TRBJ2-4; D is perhaps TRBD1 or TRBD2 (5 bases each). The CDR3 has 16 amino acids. With 3 bases removed from V and 7 bases from J, the gap between germline ends came to 19 bases. Germline V gene data show CDR1 as SGHVS and CDR2 as FQNEAQ. CDR3 sequence reads: CASSFSDGAPQNIQYF. CDR3 sequence (DNA): TGTGCCAGCAGCTTTAGTGACGGGGCCCCCCAGAACATTCAGTACTTC.

The chain recombines TRBV27 with TRBJ2-1, with 8 bases identical to TRBD2. The CDR3 spans 15 residues. V dropped 5 bases and J dropped 2; count of bases not matched to a gene: 5. Germline CDR1 reads MNHEY; CDR2 reads SMNVEV (reference sequence). CDR3 nucleotide sequence: TGTGCCAGCAGTCCTCGACTAGCGACCTACAATGAGCAGTTCTTC. Its translation: CASSPRLATYNEQFF.

The chain employs TRBV20-1 and TRBJ1-1; 10 nucleotides line up with TRBD1. Per germline, CDR1 DFQATT and CDR2 SNEGSKA (reference sequence). The CDR3 runs 18 residues. The trim removed 4 bases at V and 3 bases at J, leaving 17 bases unmatched. Written as DNA, the CDR3 is TGCAGTGCTACCGAGGACAGGGGGAAGAATTTTTTGGACACTGAAGCTTTCTTT. It translates to CSATEDRGKNFLDTEAFF.

This clonotype was counted many times. The rearrangement joins TRBV4-2 to TRBJ1-2, with TRBD1 matching over 9 bases. The CDR3 sequence is 15 residues long. With 0 bases clipped from V and 6 bases from J, the junction kept 5 bases outside the gene matches. From germline, CDR1 is LGHNA and CDR2 YNFKEQ. This chain's CDR3 is CASSQDIRTGDGYTF. The DNA of the CDR3 is TGTGCCAGCAGCCAAGATATCCGGACAGGGGATGGCTACACCTTC.

This clonotype was found many times. The J gene is TRBJ2-1, the V gene TRBV7-9; D remains unclear. Trimming shortened V by 1 base and J by 8 bases, and 12 bases separated the two germline ends. The V gene's germline CDR1 is SEHNR and CDR2 FQNEAQ (reference sequence). This CDR3 is built from 14 residues. CDR3 DNA: TGTGCCAGCAGCTTAGGTCTCTACGACGATGAGCAGTTCTTC. Translated: CASSLGLYDDEQFF.

The table lists this clonotype with many counts. J is TRBJ2-5 and V is TRBV11-2; the D gene could be TRBD1 or TRBD2 (5 bases each). Germline V gene sequence: CDR1 SGHAT, CDR2 FQNNGV. The CDR3 is made up of 15 amino acids. Between the trimmed V and J ends, which lost 2 bases and 5 bases, there was a span of 15 bases. CDR3 region: CASSLPRVLDETQYF. CDR3 DNA: TGTGCCAGCAGCTTACCCAGGGTACTAGATGAGACCCAGTACTTC.

The chain carries TRBV7-8 and TRBJ2-1, with TRBD2 as a possible D gene (6 bases). Germline CDR1 is SGHVS and CDR2 is FQNEAQ. Trimming took off 1 base at V and 1 base at J, with 11 bases between the two ends. CDR3 size: 16 residues. The CDR3 here is CASSLGGVWSYNEQFF. DNA for the CDR3: TGTGCCAGCAGCTTAGGGGGGGTATGGTCCTACAATGAGCAGTTCTTC.